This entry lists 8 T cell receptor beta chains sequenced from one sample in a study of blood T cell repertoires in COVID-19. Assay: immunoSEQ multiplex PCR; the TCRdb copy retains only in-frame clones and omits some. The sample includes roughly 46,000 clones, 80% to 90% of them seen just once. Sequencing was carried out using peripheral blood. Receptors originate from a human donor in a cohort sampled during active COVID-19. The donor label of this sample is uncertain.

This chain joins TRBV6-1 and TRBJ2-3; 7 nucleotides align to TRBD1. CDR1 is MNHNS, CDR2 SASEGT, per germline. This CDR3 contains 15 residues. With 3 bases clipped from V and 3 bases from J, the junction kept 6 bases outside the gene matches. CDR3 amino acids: CASSEANRGTDTQYF. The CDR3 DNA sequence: TGTGCCAGCAGTGAGGCCAACAGGGGTACAGATACGCAGTATTTT.

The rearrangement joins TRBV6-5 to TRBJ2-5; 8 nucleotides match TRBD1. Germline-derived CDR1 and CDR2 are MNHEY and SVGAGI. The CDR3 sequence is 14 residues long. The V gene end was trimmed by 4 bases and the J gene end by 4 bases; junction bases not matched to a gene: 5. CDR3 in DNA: TGTGCCAGCAGTTTCGGACAGGGTGGAGAGACCCAGTACTTC. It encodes CASSFGQGGETQYF.

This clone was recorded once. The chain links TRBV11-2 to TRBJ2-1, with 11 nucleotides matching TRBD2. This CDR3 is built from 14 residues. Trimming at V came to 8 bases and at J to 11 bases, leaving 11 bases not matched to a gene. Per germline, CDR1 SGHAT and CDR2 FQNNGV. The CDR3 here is CASGSSGGSFKQFF. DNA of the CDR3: TGTGCCAGCGGTTCTAGCGGGGGGAGCTTTAAGCAGTTCTTC.

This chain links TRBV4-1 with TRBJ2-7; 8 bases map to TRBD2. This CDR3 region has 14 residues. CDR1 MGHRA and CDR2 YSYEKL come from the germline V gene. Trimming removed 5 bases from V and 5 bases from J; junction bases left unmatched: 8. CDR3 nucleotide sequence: TGCGCCAGCAGCTTTGGCGGGGGGAGCGACGAGCAGTACTTC. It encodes CASSFGGGSDEQYF.

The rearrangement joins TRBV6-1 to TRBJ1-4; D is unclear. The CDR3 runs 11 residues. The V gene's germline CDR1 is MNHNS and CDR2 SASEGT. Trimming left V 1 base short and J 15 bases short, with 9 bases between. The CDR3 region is CASSEGRGMFF. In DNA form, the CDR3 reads TGTGCCAGCAGTGAAGGGAGAGGAATGTTTTTT.

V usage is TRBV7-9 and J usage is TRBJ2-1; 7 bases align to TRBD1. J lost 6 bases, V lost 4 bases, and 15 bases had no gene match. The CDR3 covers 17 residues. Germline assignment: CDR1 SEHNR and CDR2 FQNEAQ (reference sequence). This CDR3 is CASSSLGLNRGGNEQFF. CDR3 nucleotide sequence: TGTGCCAGCAGCTCGCTTGGATTAAACAGGGGCGGCAATGAGCAGTTCTTC.

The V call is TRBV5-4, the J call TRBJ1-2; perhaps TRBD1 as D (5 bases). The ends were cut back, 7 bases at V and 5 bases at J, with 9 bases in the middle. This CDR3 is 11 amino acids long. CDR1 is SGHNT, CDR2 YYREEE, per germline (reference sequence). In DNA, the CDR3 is TGTGCCAGCGGGGGGGATTATGGCTACACCTTC. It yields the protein CASGGDYGYTF.

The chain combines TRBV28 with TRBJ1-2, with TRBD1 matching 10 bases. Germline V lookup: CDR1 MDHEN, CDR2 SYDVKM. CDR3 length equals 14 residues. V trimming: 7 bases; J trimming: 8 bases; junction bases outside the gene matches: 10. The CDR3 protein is CASNPGTGVGGYTF. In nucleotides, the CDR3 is TGTGCCAGCAACCCCGGGACAGGGGTGGGAGGCTACACCTTC.